This entry lists 15 T cell receptor beta chains sequenced from one sample in a study of OX40 agonist ivuxolimab in advanced cancers. This table comes from immunoSEQ multiplex PCR, and its TCRdb copy is limited to in-frame clones, with some not included. The sample has tens of thousands of clones; roughly 84% are singletons. Sequences were derived from CD4+ or CD8+ T cells sorted from blood, sampled in a trial of the OX40 agonist ivuxolimab. Every receptor here comes from an adult with an advanced solid tumor such as melanoma, head and neck, liver or kidney cancer.

This chain uses TRBV11-2 with TRBJ2-3, with D maybe TRBD2 (5 bases). With 0 bases removed from V and 5 bases from J, the gap between germline ends came to 6 bases. Germline V gene lookup returns CDR1 SGHAT and CDR2 FQNNGV. The CDR3 is made up of 13 amino acids. The CDR3 DNA reads as TGTGCCAGCAGCTTAGATCGGGGAGATACGCAGTATTTT. This encodes CASSLDRGDTQYF.

The chain has TRBV18 and TRBJ1-1; D is unresolved. The CDR3 totals 13 residues. V was trimmed by 5 bases and J by 1 base, leaving 8 bases between them. CDR1 is KGHSH and CDR2 is LQKENI in the germline V gene. The CDR3 loop reads CASSAGRNTEAFF. The CDR3 bases are TGTGCCAGCTCAGCGGGCAGGAACACTGAAGCTTTCTTT.

The J gene is TRBJ1-5, the V gene TRBV2; D is possibly TRBD1 (5 bases). Trimming shortened V by 5 bases and J by 3 bases, and 8 bases separated the two germline ends. The CDR3 runs 13 residues. CDR1 and CDR2 (germline): SNHLY, FYNNEI. The CDR3 sequence is CASSRQNNQPQHF. Written as DNA, the CDR3 is TGTGCCAGCAGTCGACAGAACAATCAGCCCCAGCATTTT.

The rearrangement joins TRBV18 to TRBJ1-5; possibly TRBD1 for D (6 bases). The CDR3 length is 20 residues. The V end lost 3 bases, the J end lost 2 bases, and 26 bases lay between the germline ends. In germline, CDR1 is KGHSH, CDR2 LQKENI. The CDR3 DNA sequence: TGTGCCAGCTCACCTCAGTCGGCGGACAGCCTCTTTGGTGGCAATCAGCCCCAGCATTTT. Amino acid sequence: CASSPQSADSLFGGNQPQHF.

V is TRBV5-8 and J is TRBJ2-3; D unclear. This CDR3 contains 14 residues. Trimming removed 0 bases from V and 2 bases from J, with 7 bases in between. Looked up from germline, CDR1 is SGHTS and CDR2 is YDEGEE. CDR3 DNA: TGTGCCAGCAGCTTGGGGACGTACACAGATACGCAGTATTTT. Encoded protein: CASSLGTYTDTQYF.

The chain combines TRBV9 with TRBJ1-1, with 9 bases aligning to TRBD1. Germline loops: CDR1 SGDLS, CDR2 YYNGEE. The CDR3 extends over 15 amino acids. Unmatched junction bases numbered 8, after V lost 3 bases and J lost 5 bases. The CDR3 protein is CASSANRGQETEAFF. The CDR3 nucleotides are TGTGCCAGCAGCGCGAACAGGGGGCAAGAGACTGAAGCTTTCTTT.

The chain uses TRBV29-1 and TRBJ1-2, with D maybe TRBD1 (6 bases). Germline V gene sequence: CDR1 SQVTM, CDR2 ANQGSEA. The CDR3 spans 14 residues. Trimming removed 6 bases from V and 4 bases from J, with 18 bases in between. CDR3 coding DNA: TGCAGCGTCCGACAGGTGCTTGCGGGCTATGGCTACACCTTC. As protein: CSVRQVLAGYGYTF. Together with reference TRBV29-1 and TRBJ1-2, the CDR3 gives the full variable domain: SAVISQKPSRDICQRGTSLTIQCQVDSQVTMMFWYRQQPGQSLTLIATANQGSEATYESGFVIDKFPISRPNLTFSTLTVSNMSPEDSSIYLCSVRQVLAGYGYTFGSGTRLTVV.

The sample holds one count of this clone. The V gene is TRBV6-6, the J gene TRBJ2-1; 10 bases match TRBD2. This CDR3 comprises 16 residues. Looked up from germline, CDR1 is MNHNY and CDR2 is SVGAGI (reference sequence). The V and J ends lost 6 bases and 4 bases, in that order; junction bases with no gene match: 9. Here the CDR3 reads CASRDRAGGPYNEQFF. CDR3 DNA sequence: TGTGCCAGCAGGGACCGAGCGGGAGGGCCTTACAATGAGCAGTTCTTC.

V usage is TRBV5-1 and J usage is TRBJ2-7; TRBD1 or TRBD2 may be the D gene (7 bases each). Germline CDR1 is SGHRS and CDR2 is YFSETQ. The V end lost 1 base, the J end lost 6 bases, and 23 bases lay between the germline ends. The CDR3 sequence is 17 residues long. CDR3 protein: CASSLHLGGGLPVEQYF. In nucleotides, the CDR3 is TGCGCCAGCAGCTTGCATTTGGGAGGGGGCTTGCCGGTCGAGCAGTACTTC.

This clone was counted between two and nine times. This rearrangement joins TRBV5-1 to TRBJ2-1; perhaps TRBD1 as D (6 bases). This CDR3 is built from 17 residues. V was trimmed by 0 bases and J by 3 bases, leaving 16 bases between them. CDR1 is SGHRS and CDR2 is YFSETQ in the germline V gene. The CDR3 region has the DNA TGCGCCAGCAGCTTGGGTTACCAAAGACAGGTCTACAATGAGCAGTTCTTC. It encodes CASSLGYQRQVYNEQFF.

The gene calls are TRBV27 and TRBJ2-5; D is perhaps TRBD2 (5 bases). Germline CDR1 is MNHEY and CDR2 is SMNVEV (reference sequence). V was cut by 4 bases and J by 5 bases, with 17 bases left in between. This CDR3 spans 15 amino acids. CDR3 DNA sequence: TGTGCCAGCAGTTCCGGGGTAGACTCGGGGGAGACCCAGTACTTC. It yields the protein CASSSGVDSGETQYF.

V usage is TRBV29-1 and J usage is TRBJ1-5, with TRBD1 identical over 8 bases. Looked up from germline, CDR1 is SQVTM and CDR2 is ANQGSEA. CDR3 size: 12 residues. The V gene end was trimmed by 6 bases and the J gene end by 5 bases; junction bases not matched to a gene: 3. In DNA, the CDR3 is TGCAGCGTGAAGGACAGGGATCAGCCCCAGCATTTT. Its protein is CSVKDRDQPQHF.

J is TRBJ2-7 and V is TRBV5-6, with D perhaps TRBD2 (6 bases). Trimming removed 2 bases at V and 3 bases at J, with 12 bases between. Germline V gene lookup returns CDR1 SGHDT and CDR2 YYEEEE. The CDR3 length is 14 residues. CDR3 nucleotides: TGTGCCAGCAGCTTAGGGCGGGGCGTCTACGAGCAGTACTTC. Its translation is CASSLGRGVYEQYF.

J is TRBJ1-5 and V is TRBV15, with 7 bases that match TRBD1. The CDR3 length is 15 residues. Germline V lookup: CDR1 LNHNV, CDR2 YYDKDF (reference sequence). V gave up 5 bases and J gave up 6 bases; unmatched junction bases: 10. The CDR3 is CATSVRDRQTQPQHF. The CDR3 DNA reads TGTGCCACCAGCGTCCGGGACAGACAAACTCAGCCCCAGCATTTT.

This clone was counted between two and nine times. The chain couples TRBV10-2 to TRBJ1-3; 9 nucleotides agree with TRBD1. Germline V gene data show CDR1 as WSHSY and CDR2 as SAAADI. Trimming at V came to 5 bases and at J to 4 bases, leaving 12 bases not matched to a gene. The CDR3 covers 17 residues. CDR3 DNA sequence: TGCGCCAGCAGTATACTTACGACAGGGGGTAGAGGAAACACCATATATTTT. Residues: CASSILTTGGRGNTIYF.